Presented here are 26 T cell receptor beta chains from one specimen sequenced in a study of shared clonotypes between healthy human individuals. The table came from immunoSEQ multiplex PCR; TCRdb's copy has only in-frame clones and leaves some out. Of hundreds of thousands of clones in the sample, more than 70% were seen once. The sample was memory CD4+ T cells sorted from blood. Subset denoted: CD45RA-negative fraction. The receptors come from a woman in her 30s in good health.

This clone was observed a few times. The J gene is TRBJ2-1, the V gene TRBV6-4; 12 bases are shared with TRBD2. Looked up from germline, CDR1 is MRHNA and CDR2 is SNTAGT. The V and J ends lost 6 bases and 7 bases, in that order; junction bases with no gene match: 7. There are 15 residues in the CDR3. The CDR3 bases are TGTGCCAGCAGCGCCGGGACTAGCGGGTATAATGAGCAGTTCTTC. Translation gives CASSAGTSGYNEQFF.

This clone was observed a few times. The CDR3 spells CASDRVRTSGSITQYF. DNA for the CDR3: TGTGCCAGCGATCGAGTTAGAACTAGCGGGAGTATTACGCAGTATTTT. V is TRBV28 and J is TRBJ2-3; 11 positions agree with TRBD2. J was trimmed by 8 bases and V by 8 bases; bases with no gene match: 15. There are 16 residues in the CDR3. Germline CDR1 and CDR2: MDHEN and SYDVKM.

The chain couples TRBV9 to TRBJ2-1; perhaps TRBD2 as D (5 bases). Per the germline V gene, CDR1 is SGDLS and CDR2 is YYNGEE. The CDR3 spans 16 residues. Trimming left V 0 bases short and J 4 bases short, with 14 bases between. The CDR3 region has the DNA TGTGCCAGCAGCGTAGGGAGGAAATCGAGGTACAATGAGCAGTTCTTC. It codes for CASSVGRKSRYNEQFF.

The chain combines TRBV27 with TRBJ2-7; D uncertain. The germline V gene encodes CDR1 MNHEY and CDR2 SMNVEV (reference sequence). This CDR3 is built from 15 residues. The germline V and J ends were trimmed by 0 bases and 2 bases, with 11 bases remaining between them. CDR3 bases: TGTGCCAGCAGTTTATCGACGGCAGCAGCCTACGAGCAGTACTTC. Translated, it gives CASSLSTAAAYEQYF.

V and J are TRBV28 and TRBJ1-1; 7 bases are a match to TRBD1. The CDR3 sequence is 15 residues long. The V gene's germline CDR1 is MDHEN and CDR2 SYDVKM. The V and J ends lost 2 bases and 7 bases, in that order; junction bases with no gene match: 10. CDR3 sequence reads: CASSLSPGGGVEAFF. The CDR3 coding sequence is TGTGCCAGCAGTTTAAGTCCAGGGGGGGGTGTTGAAGCTTTCTTT.

The gene calls are TRBV7-2 and TRBJ2-7, with TRBD2 as a possible D gene (6 bases). The germline CDR1 and CDR2 sequences are SGHTA and FQGNSA. CDR3 length: 13 residues. The V end lost 8 bases, the J end lost 1 base, and 12 bases lay between the germline ends. The CDR3 DNA sequence: TGTGCCAGCCGCGGGAAGGAATCCTACGAGCAGTACTTC. Protein product: CASRGKESYEQYF.

This clone was found once. V usage is TRBV7-3 and J usage is TRBJ2-6; D unresolved. Looked up from germline, CDR1 is SGHTA and CDR2 is FQGTGA. Between the trimmed V and J ends, which lost 4 bases and 3 bases, there was a span of 10 bases. The length of the CDR3 is 15 residues. The CDR3 DNA sequence: TGTGCCAGCAGCTCCTCCTTGGGTGGGGCCAACGTCCTGACTTTC. As protein: CASSSSLGGANVLTF.

The J gene is TRBJ1-5, the V gene TRBV30; TRBD1 matches 7 bases. CDR3 length equals 15 residues. The trim removed 1 base at V and 3 bases at J, leaving 6 bases unmatched. The V gene's germline CDR1 is GTSNPN and CDR2 SVGIG (reference sequence). The DNA for the CDR3 is TGTGCCTGGAGTGCTCCGGGACAGTTCAATCAGCCCCAGCATTTT. Encoded protein: CAWSAPGQFNQPQHF. The full variable domain, its missing parts supplied by reference TRBV30 and TRBJ1-5, is SQTIHQWPATLVQPVGSPLSLECTVEGTSNPNLYWYRQAAGRGLQLLFYSVGIGQISSEVPQNLSASRPQDRQFILSSKKLLLSDSGFYLCAWSAPGQFNQPQHFGDGTRLSIL.

This chain joins TRBV6-5 and TRBJ2-7; 7 bases are a match to TRBD1. Germline V gene lookup returns CDR1 MNHEY and CDR2 SVGAGI. The CDR3 totals 14 residues. J was trimmed by 4 bases and V by 0 bases; bases with no gene match: 3. CDR3 loop: CASSYSPTGYEQYF. CDR3 nucleotides: TGTGCCAGCAGTTACTCGCCGACAGGGTACGAGCAGTACTTC.

This clone appeared once. The V gene is TRBV7-6, the J gene TRBJ1-2, with D possibly TRBD1 on 6 matching bases. The CDR3 runs 14 residues. V was clipped by 5 bases and J by 6 bases, with 16 bases between them. Germline loops: CDR1 SGHVS, CDR2 FNYEAQ. The CDR3 region has the DNA TGTGCCAGCAGCCCCTCGACAGGAGGCCATGGCTACACCTTC. This gives the protein CASSPSTGGHGYTF. Filled out from reference TRBV7-6 and TRBJ1-2, the complete variable domain reads GAGVSQSPRYKVTKRGQDVALRCDPISGHVSLYWYRQALGQGPEFLTYFNYEAQQDKSGLPNDRFSAERPEGSISTLTIQRTEQRDSAMYRCASSPSTGGHGYTFGSGTRLTVV.

This clone was picked up many times. This rearrangement joins TRBV28 to TRBJ2-1; 16 bases line up with TRBD2. The CDR3 length is 17 residues. V dropped 4 bases and J dropped 8; count of bases not matched to a gene: 8. Germline V gene sequence: CDR1 MDHEN, CDR2 SYDVKM. The chain's CDR3 is CASSSRLGLAGGYEQFF. CDR3 DNA: TGTGCCAGCAGTTCCCGCCTGGGACTAGCGGGAGGGTATGAGCAGTTCTTC.

The rearrangement links TRBV10-3 to TRBJ2-1; D is perhaps TRBD2 (7 bases). This CDR3 contains 16 residues. Trimming left V 0 bases short and J 9 bases short, with 18 bases between. In germline, CDR1 is ENHRY, CDR2 SYGVKD. This chain's CDR3 is CAISESAGALGGEQFF. The CDR3 DNA reads TGTGCCATCAGTGAGTCGGCGGGGGCGCTCGGGGGTGAGCAGTTCTTC.

The CDR3, as DNA: TGTGCCAGCAGAGGCAGCTCCTACGAGCAGTACTTC. This gives the protein CASRGSSYEQYF. The chain couples TRBV2 to TRBJ2-7, with D unresolved. CDR3 length: 12 amino acids. Germline V gives CDR1 SNHLY, CDR2 FYNNEI. Trimming pared 6 bases from V and 0 bases from J, leaving 6 bases between. The full variable domain, in which reference TRBV2 and TRBJ2-7 provide the parts outside the CDR3, is EPEVTQTPSHQVTQMGQEVILRCVPISNHLYFYWYRQILGQKVEFLVSFYNNEISEKSEIFDDQFSVERPDGSNFTLKIRSTKLEDSAMYFCASRGSSYEQYFGPGTRLTVT.

This clone turned up a few times. The chain is built from TRBV5-1 and TRBJ1-5; D not certain. The V gene's germline CDR1 is SGHRS and CDR2 YFSETQ. The V gene lost 4 bases and the J gene lost 0 bases, with 11 bases spanning the gap. The length of the CDR3 is 15 residues. In DNA, the CDR3 is TGCGCCAGCAGCCCAGACACGTATAGCAATCAGCCCCAGCATTTT. This sequence encodes CASSPDTYSNQPQHF.

This clone was seen a handful of times. The CDR3 protein is CASSPGRQGDTYEQYF. The CDR3 nucleotides are TGCGCCAGCAGCCCCGGGAGGCAGGGGGACACCTACGAGCAGTACTTC. The chain couples TRBV4-1 to TRBJ2-7, with D possibly being TRBD1 or TRBD2 (7 bases each). The CDR3 loop spans 16 amino acids. Trimming removed 4 bases from V and 2 bases from J, with 18 bases in between. The germline CDR1 and CDR2 sequences are MGHRA and YSYEKL.

V is TRBV29-1 and J is TRBJ2-3; D may correspond to TRBD1 or TRBD2 (5 bases each). From germline, CDR1 is SQVTM and CDR2 ANQGSEA. Trimming removed 7 bases at V and 3 bases at J, with 20 bases between. The CDR3 has 15 residues. The CDR3 sequence: CSGLGDDGTTDTQYF. The DNA for the CDR3 is TGCAGCGGACTGGGGGACGACGGGACGACAGATACGCAGTATTTT.

This clone ranks as medium-sized (0.01 to 0.1%). J is TRBJ2-6 and V is TRBV30, with D uncertain. This CDR3 comprises 14 residues. Germline CDR1 is GTSNPN and CDR2 is SVGIG (reference sequence). This chain's CDR3 is CARKSQSGANVLTF. CDR3 bases: TGTGCTCGGAAATCTCAATCTGGGGCCAACGTCCTGACTTTC. Full variable domain (outside the CDR3, taken from reference TRBV30 and TRBJ2-6): SQTIHQWPATLVQPVGSPLSLECTVEGTSNPNLYWYRQAAGRGLQLLFYSVGIGQISSEVPQNLSASRPQDRQFILSSKKLLLSDSGFYLCARKSQSGANVLTFGAGSRLTVL.

The rearrangement joins TRBV11-2 to TRBJ2-7; 7 bases match TRBD2. The germline V gene has CDR1 SGHAT and CDR2 FQNNGV. After removal of 8 bases from V and 3 bases from J, the junction contained 7 bases not matched to a gene. This CDR3 has 13 amino acids. This CDR3 is CASSSGRIYEQYF. The CDR3 DNA sequence: TGTGCCAGCTCTAGCGGCAGAATCTACGAGCAGTACTTC.

The chain couples TRBV7-9 to TRBJ2-3; 11 positions agree with TRBD2. The CDR3 has 16 residues. Germline lookup yields CDR1 SEHNR and CDR2 FQNEAQ (reference sequence). V shed 5 bases and J 2 bases; nucleotides not matched to a gene: 6. The chain's CDR3 is CASSPISGRATDTQYF. Written as DNA, the CDR3 is TGTGCCAGCAGCCCCATTAGCGGGAGGGCCACAGATACGCAGTATTTT.

The gene calls are TRBV7-3 and TRBJ2-3; no clear D. Germline V gene lookup returns CDR1 SGHTA and CDR2 FQGTGA. The CDR3 totals 14 residues. The V end was cut by 1 base, the J end by 1 base, with 6 bases between. The CDR3 coding sequence is TGTGCCAGCAGCTTAAGTTCTGGCACAGATACGCAGTATTTT. Protein: CASSLSSGTDTQYF.

The chain employs TRBV27 and TRBJ1-1, with D possibly being TRBD1 (6 bases). V lost 4 bases and J 0 bases, leaving 9 bases between the germline ends. The CDR3 is 14 residues long. Per germline, CDR1 MNHEY and CDR2 SMNVEV (reference sequence). The CDR3 sequence: CASSWTVMNTEAFF. CDR3 DNA sequence: TGTGCCAGCAGTTGGACAGTCATGAACACTGAAGCTTTCTTT.

There are a few counts of this clone. This chain links TRBV6-5 with TRBJ1-5; D possibly corresponds to TRBD1 (5 bases). From germline, CDR1 is MNHEY and CDR2 SVGAGI. The CDR3 length is 15 residues. V was cut by 5 bases and J by 9 bases, with 20 bases left in between. The CDR3 region has the DNA TGTGCCAGCAGTAGCAGTCGGGACGGAGGTTCGCCCCAGCATTTT. Amino acid sequence: CASSSSRDGGSPQHF.

The V gene is TRBV2, the J gene TRBJ1-2; possibly TRBD1 for D (6 bases). V was cut by 5 bases and J by 0 bases, with 16 bases left in between. In germline, CDR1 is SNHLY, CDR2 FYNNEI. The CDR3 spans 16 residues. This CDR3 reads CASSRGNRAANYGYTF. In DNA, the CDR3 is TGTGCCAGCAGTAGGGGCAACAGGGCTGCTAACTATGGCTACACCTTC.

The chain uses TRBV2 and TRBJ2-3; TRBD2 matches 10 bases. V dropped 8 bases and J dropped 2; count of bases not matched to a gene: 16. In germline, CDR1 is SNHLY, CDR2 FYNNEI. The CDR3 contains 18 residues. The CDR3 coding sequence is TGTGCCAGCCGTCACAGCGGGAGGGCCCTTGGGACCACAGATACGCAGTATTTT. Its protein is CASRHSGRALGTTDTQYF.

The J gene is TRBJ2-3, the V gene TRBV11-2; D is unclear. Germline CDR1 reads SGHAT; CDR2 reads FQNNGV. Deletions cut 5 bases from V and 7 bases from J, with 16 bases between. CDR3 length: 14 residues. CDR3 sequence (DNA): TGTGCCAGCAGCACCCAGAGCCGGGCCAATACGCAGTATTTT. Its protein product is CASSTQSRANTQYF.

The CDR3 region is CASSPKEDTSNVQNTEAFF. The CDR3 DNA is TGCGCCAGCAGCCCGAAAGAAGACACCTCGAACGTCCAGAACACTGAAGCTTTCTTT. V usage is TRBV4-1 and J usage is TRBJ1-1; D not certain. Trimming pared 4 bases from V and 1 base from J, leaving 25 bases between. Germline values: CDR1 MGHRA, CDR2 YSYEKL. The CDR3 covers 19 residues.